One sample yielded the 5 T cell receptor beta chains listed below, sequenced in a study of blood T cell repertoires in COVID-19. Sequencing was performed with immunoSEQ multiplex PCR; in TCRdb, only in-frame clones are kept and a portion is missing. The table records about 150,000 clones, around 80% of them present only once. Sequencing input: peripheral blood. These receptor sequences come from a woman between 50 and 59 years old with acute or convalescent COVID-19.

This clone was detected only a few times. The rearrangement joins TRBV9 to TRBJ2-3, with TRBD1 identical over 9 bases. Germline lookup yields CDR1 SGDLS and CDR2 YYNGEE. This CDR3 comprises 16 residues. The junction had 6 bases not matched to a gene; V was cut back by 3 bases and J by 1 base. The CDR3 sequence: CASSEMTGGGTDTQYF. For the CDR3, the DNA is TGTGCCAGCAGCGAGATGACAGGGGGAGGCACAGATACGCAGTATTTT.

The rearrangement joins TRBV29-1 to TRBJ1-2; D not resolved. CDR1 and CDR2 (germline): SQVTM, ANQGSEA. CDR3 size: 12 residues. V gave up 7 bases and J gave up 1 base, with 10 bases separating them. The CDR3 region is CSEYRFNYGYTF. As DNA, the CDR3 is TGCAGCGAATACAGATTTAACTATGGCTACACCTTC. The full variable domain, its missing parts supplied by reference TRBV29-1 and TRBJ1-2, is SAVISQKPSRDICQRGTSLTIQCQVDSQVTMMFWYRQQPGQSLTLIATANQGSEATYESGFVIDKFPISRPNLTFSTLTVSNMSPEDSSIYLCSEYRFNYGYTFGSGTRLTVV.

The genes are TRBV7-9 and TRBJ2-5; 7 positions match TRBD2. After removal of 7 bases from V and 2 bases from J, the junction contained 7 bases not matched to a gene. This CDR3 comprises 14 residues. From germline, CDR1 is SEHNR and CDR2 FQNEAQ (reference sequence). The CDR3 DNA sequence: TGTGCCAGCACCCTTGGGGGGGGACAAGAGACCCAGTACTTC. It specifies CASTLGGGQETQYF. The full variable domain, in which reference TRBV7-9 and TRBJ2-5 provide the parts outside the CDR3, is DTGVSQNPRHKITKRGQNVTFRCDPISEHNRLYWYRQTLGQGPEFLTYFQNEAQLEKSRLLSDRFSAERPKGSFSTLEIQRTEQGDSAMYLCASTLGGGQETQYFGPGTRLLVL.

This clone was found once. The V gene is TRBV19, the J gene TRBJ1-1; D remains unclear. V was cut by 3 bases and J by 11 bases, with 10 bases left in between. The CDR3 length is 11 residues. Germline V gene data show CDR1 as LNHDA and CDR2 as SQIVND (reference sequence). CDR3 sequence (DNA): TGTGCCAGTAGTATGTATAGCGGGGCTTTCTTT. It specifies CASSMYSGAFF.

The gene calls are TRBV9 and TRBJ2-2; 8 bases agree with TRBD2. The CDR3 runs 15 residues. V shed 0 bases, J shed 6 bases, and the junction held 4 bases outside the gene matches. CDR1 and CDR2 from the germline V gene are SGDLS and YYNGEE. The CDR3 nucleotides read TGTGCCAGCAGCGTAGCGGCGGGAGGCGCCGGGGAGCTGTTTTTT. As protein: CASSVAAGGAGELFF.